Sequencing of this T cell receptor beta chain was carried out in a study of CD8 T cells in ankylosing spondylitis. General study points: Clones tied to disease were said to be significantly enriched in matched ankylosing spondylitis synovial fluid. Seemingly characteristic of ankylosing spondylitis blood was a TCR beta motif consisting of about 8 highly homologous variants.

Germline V gene lookup returns CDR1 SGHAT and CDR2 FQNNGV. The germline V and J ends were trimmed by 6 bases and 6 bases, with 15 bases remaining between them. This CDR3 is 14 amino acids long. This clonotype was found a few times. The antigen is not known. It was by quantitative 5'-RACE with molecular barcodes that TCR beta libraries were made. TCRdb analysed the 5' RACE reads with MiXCR anew, one entry per CDR3 protein. This sample has about 36,000 distinct CDR3 sequences; 9.5% to 12% occur once, and the top ten carry 20%. This chain connects TRBV11-2 to TRBJ2-1; a weak D match, TRBD2 (6 bases). This receptor was taken from a male donor with ankylosing spondylitis. The material sequenced was synovial fluid, either unsorted or a sorted T cell fraction (not recorded which). The CDR3 DNA reads TGTGCCAGCAGTCGAGGGGACTCTCGCAATGAGCAGTTCTTC. It specifies CASSRGDSRNEQFF.